Here is one TCR beta chain with its context. Its binding antigen is unknown. No much larger clone exists at a distance of one base, and base qualities are not known. Other DNA sequences of this sample code for an identical CDR3. The data stem from a study of OX40 agonist ivuxolimab in advanced cancers. About the investigation overall: Ivuxolimab, which targeted the costimulatory receptor OX40 (CD134), was an agonistic, fully human IgG2 monoclonal antibody. The point of sequencing TCRbeta in the periphery was to test whether ivuxolimab changed TCR sequence diversity and drove clonal T-cell expansion. Patients were allowed to have had prior anti-PD-1, anti-PD-L1 or anti-CTLA-4 therapy, and roughly two fifths of the dose-escalation patients had been treated with checkpoint inhibitors. Intravenous ivuxolimab was administered to patients every 2 weeks at six dose levels: 0.01, 0.1, 0.3, 1.5, 3 and 10 mg/kg. Of the approximately 53 patients in dose escalation, about 20 had hepatocellular carcinoma, about 15 had melanoma, 9 had renal cell carcinoma and 9 had head and neck cancer. Three dose-escalation patients achieved partial responses, one with hepatocellular carcinoma and two with cutaneous melanoma. The paper covers the monotherapy dose-escalation part of the phase I ivuxolimab trial, which included N = 52 patients. The dose-escalation cohort was roughly 87% male with a mean age of around 62 years, ranging from roughly 23 to 90.

Genomic DNA was isolated from the sorted cells so that the TCRbeta CDR3 region could be sequenced. The immunoSEQ Assay was used to sequence the TCRbeta CDR3 regions. The table was pulled from immuneACCESS by TCRdb, which kept in-frame rearrangements only. Such tables lose some clones; where checked, under half of the loss comes from unresolved V genes, and the rest has no known cause. The sample has 13,000 to 15,000 clones on record, roughly 89% of them singletons. The ten largest clones represent over 6.5% of the sample. Per the germline V gene, MNHEY is the CDR1 and SVGAGI is the CDR2. The junction carries 11 bases between V and J, which are trimmed by 6 bases and 3 bases respectively. The CDR3 sequence holds 13 residues, the cysteine and phenylalanine included. Just CDR3 DNA is preserved here, 39 bases in frame from base 1. Patients with a history of autoimmune disease or receiving systemic immunosuppression were excluded from the trial. Peripheral blood for TCR sequencing was drawn from every dose cohort at baseline, at cycle 4 day 1 and at cycle 7 day 1. Samples were obtained from an open-label, multicenter, first-in-human phase I dose-escalation trial of ivuxolimab. Adults with locally advanced or metastatic melanoma, renal cell, hepatocellular, or head and neck squamous cell carcinoma were enrolled in the trial. Before TCR sequencing, CD4+ and CD8+ T cells were separately sorted from peripheral blood.

Study-wide conclusions, independent of this receptor: In partial responders in the 0.1-3.0 mg/kg groups, normalized peripheral clonal expansion was found to be among the lowest, especially among CD8+ T cells. At doses of 0.1 to 3.0 mg/kg, clonal expansion of both CD4+ and CD8+ blood T cells was observed from baseline to week 6. Low levels of normalized T-cell clonal expansion were also seen in some patients who did not respond. Which antigens the clonally expanded peripheral T cells were specific for was not determined. After ivuxolimab, expanded clones were on average more numerous among CD8+ T cells than among CD4+ T cells.

Sequences were derived from CD4+ or CD8+ T cells sorted from blood, sampled in a trial of the OX40 agonist ivuxolimab. The TCR originated in an adult with an advanced solid tumor such as melanoma, head and neck, liver or kidney cancer. The sequence is built from TRBV6-5 and TRBJ1-1; the D gene is unclear. This receptor has the CDR3 CASRRLDDTEAFF. The DNA is TGTGCCAGCAGGCGTTTGGACGACACTGAAGCTTTCTTT.